This TCR beta chain was identified during a study of human thymus T cells. Overall study findings and caveats: Thymic and blood repertoires showed apparently biased V and J gene usage. Unrelated individuals were reported by related research to share highly overlapping thymic repertoires.

The CDR3 loop spans 15 amino acids. Germline values: CDR1 LNHNV, CDR2 YYDKDF (reference sequence). To note about this clone: Its target is not known. Compared with germline, one end of the junction differs, possibly owing to a read error.

Corrective cardiac surgery supplied the resected thymus tissue. The repertoire was sequenced with immunoSEQ multiplex PCR; TCRdb's copy has only in-frame clones and lacks some. Altogether 60,000 to 75,000 clones are present, roughly 94% being singletons, with the ten largest covering about 0.03%. The source of this sequence is a girl younger than two with a congenital heart defect but otherwise immunologically healthy. The specimen was thymus tissue. This sequence joins TRBV15 and TRBJ1-1; tentatively, D is TRBD1 (5 bases). Here the CDR3 DNA reads TGTGCCACCACCAGAGGGACTTATGGGGACACTGAAGCTTTCTTT. Translating gives CATTRGTYGDTEAFF.